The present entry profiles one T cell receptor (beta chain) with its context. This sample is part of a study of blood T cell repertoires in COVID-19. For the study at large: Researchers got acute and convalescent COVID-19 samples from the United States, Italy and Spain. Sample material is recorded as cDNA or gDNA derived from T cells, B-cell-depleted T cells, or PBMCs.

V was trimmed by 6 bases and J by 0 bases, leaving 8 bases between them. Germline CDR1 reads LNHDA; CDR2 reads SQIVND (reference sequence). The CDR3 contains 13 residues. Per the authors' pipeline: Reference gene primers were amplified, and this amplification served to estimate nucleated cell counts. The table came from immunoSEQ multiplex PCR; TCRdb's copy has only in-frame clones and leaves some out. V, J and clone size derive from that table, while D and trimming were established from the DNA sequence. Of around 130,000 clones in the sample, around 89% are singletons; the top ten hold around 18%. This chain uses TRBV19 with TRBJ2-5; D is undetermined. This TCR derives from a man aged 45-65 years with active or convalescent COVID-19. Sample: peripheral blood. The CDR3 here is CASSVTHQETQYF. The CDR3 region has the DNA TGTGCCAGTAGCGTGACACACCAAGAGACCCAGTACTTC.